Below, 29 T cell receptor beta chains from the same sample are listed, as sequenced in a study of cytomegalovirus exposure and HLA in healthy donors. PCR employed 60 Vbeta and 13 Jbeta primers. Sequencing was performed with immunoSEQ multiplex PCR; in TCRdb, only in-frame clones are kept and a portion is missing. The sample contains roughly 160,000 clones, 75% to 85% of which appear only once. The sequenced sample was PBMCs. The receptors shown here come from a man in his thirties or forties in good health and CMV-seronegative.

CDR3 residues: CASSSGTGGPRYGYTF. The CDR3 DNA follows: TGCGCCAGCAGCTCAGGGACAGGCGGACCCAGGTATGGCTACACCTTC. This chain uses TRBV5-1 with TRBJ1-2; 8 bases map to TRBD1. The CDR3 consists of 16 residues. Losses at the gene ends were 3 bases for V and 5 bases for J; bases not matched to a gene: 12. From germline, CDR1 is SGHRS and CDR2 YFSETQ.

This chain links TRBV5-4 with TRBJ1-2, with D perhaps TRBD1 (6 bases). Between the trimmed V and J ends, which lost 4 bases and 9 bases, there was a span of 19 bases. There are 14 residues in the CDR3. The V gene's germline CDR1 is SGHNT and CDR2 YYREEE (reference sequence). DNA for the CDR3: TGTGCCAGCAGCCCTGTTGACAGGAAAGGCCGCTACACCTTC. Amino acid sequence: CASSPVDRKGRYTF.

This clone was seen a handful of times. V and J are TRBV21-1 and TRBJ1-1. TRBV21-1 counts as a pseudogene. The CDR3 totals 16 residues. The CDR3 DNA is TGTGCCATTCCTAACCCTGGGTGGGGGGATTACACTGAAGCTTTCTTT. This encodes CAIPNPGWGDYTEAFF.

For this clone: One end of the junction varies from germline; a read error may be responsible. The chain is built from TRBV5-6 and TRBJ1-3; 8 bases align to TRBD1. Germline CDR1 SGHDT, CDR2 YYEEEE. The CDR3 runs to 14 residues. The chain's CDR3 is CASRPGTGPPHICF. In DNA form, the CDR3 reads TGTGCCAGCAGACCCGGGACAGGCCCTCCCCATATATGTTTT.

The V call is TRBV2, the J call TRBJ1-5, with D possibly matching TRBD1 (6 bases). Trimming took 6 bases from V and 6 from J, leaving 12 bases between them. The CDR3 contains 13 residues. Germline loops: CDR1 SNHLY, CDR2 FYNNEI. In DNA, the CDR3 is TGTGCCAGCAGGAGGGAAGGGGGTCAGCCCCAGCATTTT. It codes for CASRREGGQPQHF.

The V call is TRBV9, the J call TRBJ1-6; D remains unclear. Germline loops: CDR1 SGDLS, CDR2 YYNGEE. Trimming removed 0 bases at V and 6 bases at J, with 16 bases between. This CDR3 has 17 residues. CDR3 nucleotides: TGTGCCAGCAGCGTAGGTCGAGGGAATGGAGGTAATTCACCCCTCCACTTT. It translates to CASSVGRGNGGNSPLHF.

The J gene is TRBJ1-1, the V gene TRBV28; the D gene is possibly TRBD1 (6 bases). The CDR3 runs to 16 residues. Germline CDR1 MDHEN, CDR2 SYDVKM. With 5 bases removed from V and 3 bases from J, the gap between germline ends came to 19 bases. CDR3 nucleotides: TGTGCCAGCAGTGGGGCCTCGACAGGCCGGGACACTGAAGCTTTCTTT. Protein sequence: CASSGASTGRDTEAFF.

J is TRBJ1-5 and V is TRBV7-2, with 7 nucleotides matching TRBD1. The CDR3 runs 17 residues. CDR1 is SGHTA and CDR2 is FQGNSA in the germline V gene. V dropped 0 bases and J dropped 5; count of bases not matched to a gene: 10. The CDR3 DNA follows: TGTGCCAGCAGCTTAGCAGGTGGGGGACAGAGACATCAGCCCCAGCATTTT. Its protein is CASSLAGGGQRHQPQHF.

The rearrangement joins TRBV7-9 to TRBJ2-7, with D maybe TRBD1 (6 bases). Germline CDR1 reads SEHNR; CDR2 reads FQNEAQ (reference sequence). The V end lost 5 bases, the J end lost 5 bases, and 19 bases lay between the germline ends. The CDR3 loop spans 15 amino acids. The CDR3 region has the DNA TGTGCCAGCAGCCTCTACCGAGACAGGTTCGACGAGCAGTACTTC. Its translation is CASSLYRDRFDEQYF. Full variable domain (missing parts from reference TRBV7-9 and TRBJ2-7): DTGVSQNPRHKITKRGQNVTFRCDPISEHNRLYWYRQTLGQGPEFLTYFQNEAQLEKSRLLSDRFSAERPKGSFSTLEIQRTEQGDSAMYLCASSLYRDRFDEQYFGPGTRLTVT.

This chain links TRBV18 with TRBJ1-5, with 12 bases lining up with TRBD1. The CDR3 length is 15 residues. CDR1 and CDR2 from the germline V gene are KGHSH and LQKENI. V lost 4 bases, J lost 7 bases, and 5 bases stayed unmatched. The CDR3 DNA reads TGTGCCAGCTCACGGGACAGGGGGCTAAAACAGCCCCAGCATTTT. This gives the protein CASSRDRGLKQPQHF.

This clone was detected a few times. This chain links TRBV7-2 with TRBJ1-5, with 9 bases aligning to TRBD1. Germline CDR1 SGHTA, CDR2 FQGNSA. V dropped 5 bases and J dropped 7; count of bases not matched to a gene: 9. The CDR3 loop spans 15 amino acids. This CDR3 is CASSPDRGVGQPQHF. For the CDR3, the DNA is TGTGCCAGCAGCCCGGACAGGGGAGTAGGGCAGCCCCAGCATTTT. The full variable domain, with the rest looked up from reference TRBV7-2 and TRBJ1-5, is GAGVSQSPSNKVTEKGKDVELRCDPISGHTALYWYRQSLGQGLEFLIYFQGNSAPDKSGLPSDRFSAERTGGSVSTLTIQRTQQEDSAVYLCASSPDRGVGQPQHFGDGTRLSIL.

The chain employs TRBV7-9 and TRBJ1-4; D ambiguous. Germline loops: CDR1 SEHNR, CDR2 FQNEAQ (reference sequence). Trimming stripped 5 bases from V and 0 bases from J, with 10 bases between. The CDR3 has 15 amino acids. CDR3 sequence reads: CASSLAKATNEKLFF. The DNA for the CDR3 is TGTGCCAGCAGCCTCGCGAAAGCAACTAATGAAAAACTGTTTTTT.

The count of this clone is one. The chain recombines TRBV5-4 with TRBJ2-7; TRBD1 agrees at 11 bases. V was clipped by 4 bases and J by 6 bases; unmatched bases: 15. Germline CDR1 is SGHNT and CDR2 is YYREEE (reference sequence). The CDR3 extends over 17 amino acids. CDR3 loop: CASSTSPRTGGRGEQYF. The CDR3 nucleotides read TGTGCCAGCAGCACTTCCCCTAGGACAGGGGGCCGGGGCGAGCAGTACTTC.

The chain links TRBV5-5 to TRBJ1-1, with D possibly matching TRBD1 (5 bases). The ends were cut back, 5 bases at V and 0 bases at J, with 17 bases in the middle. This CDR3 comprises 16 residues. Germline V CDR1 and CDR2: SGHKS, YYEKEE (reference sequence). The CDR3 region has the DNA TGTGCCAGCAGTAGGGGTGGGAATGCCTTGAACACTGAAGCTTTCTTT. It encodes CASSRGGNALNTEAFF.

This rearrangement joins TRBV19 to TRBJ2-7, with a weak D call TRBD1 (7 bases). V was pared by 11 bases and J by 3 bases, with 14 bases between. Germline V gives CDR1 LNHDA, CDR2 SQIVND (reference sequence). This CDR3 has 12 amino acids. DNA of the CDR3: TGTGCCTCAGGGGGGACTCACTACGAGCAGTACTTC. It yields the protein CASGGTHYEQYF. The full variable domain, rest sourced from reference TRBV19 and TRBJ2-7, is DGGITQSPKYLFRKEGQNVTLSCEQNLNHDAMYWYRQDPGQGLRLIYYSQIVNDFQKGDIAEGYSVSREKKESFPLTVTSAQKNPTAFYLCASGGTHYEQYFGPGTRLTVT.

The DNA for the CDR3 is TGTGCCAGTAGTATCATCAATCAGCCCCAGCATTTT. Residues: CASSIINQPQHF. The chain employs TRBV19 and TRBJ1-5, with D hard to call. V was shortened by 3 bases and J by 3 bases, with 3 bases between the two germline ends. Germline V gives CDR1 LNHDA, CDR2 SQIVND (reference sequence). This CDR3 has 12 residues.

V gene TRBV14 combines with J gene TRBJ2-1; TRBD2 matches 11 bases. This CDR3 has 17 amino acids. CDR1 is SGHDN, CDR2 FVKESK, per germline. After removal of 1 base from V and 3 bases from J, the junction contained 5 bases not matched to a gene. For the CDR3, the DNA is TGTGCCAGCAGCCAAGCCCTTGGACTAGCGGGCTACAATGAGCAGTTCTTC. Translation: CASSQALGLAGYNEQFF.

The chain has TRBV27 and TRBJ1-4; no definite D call. This CDR3 has 15 amino acids. V lost 4 bases to trimming and J lost 4 bases, with 13 bases between them. CDR1 and CDR2 (germline): MNHEY, SMNVEV (reference sequence). This chain's CDR3 is CASSSQDRGNEKLFF. The CDR3 DNA reads as TGTGCCAGCAGTTCCCAGGACCGGGGTAATGAAAAACTGTTTTTT.

V is TRBV5-1 and J is TRBJ2-1; 13 positions agree with TRBD2. The germline V gene has CDR1 SGHRS and CDR2 YFSETQ. Unmatched junction bases numbered 8, after V lost 2 bases and J lost 12 bases. This CDR3 spans 15 amino acids. CDR3 sequence reads: CASSFGLAGDTAQFF. CDR3 bases: TGCGCCAGCAGCTTTGGACTAGCGGGAGACACGGCGCAGTTCTTC. The whole variable domain, remainder taken from reference TRBV5-1 and TRBJ2-1, is KAGVTQTPRYLIKTRGQQVTLSCSPISGHRSVSWYQQTPGQGLQFLFEYFSETQRNKGNFPGRFSGRQFSNSRSEMNVSTLELGDSALYLCASSFGLAGDTAQFFGPGTRLTVL.

The gene calls are TRBV6-5 and TRBJ1-5; a possible D gene is TRBD1 (6 bases). Germline V gives CDR1 MNHEY, CDR2 SVGAGI. The CDR3 is 14 amino acids. V gave up 4 bases and J gave up 3 bases, with 10 bases separating them. The chain's CDR3 is CASSLQGYNQPQHF. CDR3 DNA: TGTGCCAGCAGTTTACAGGGCTACAATCAGCCCCAGCATTTT.

V is TRBV5-1 and J is TRBJ1-6; tentative D call: TRBD1 (6 bases). V was pared by 3 bases and J by 7 bases, with 14 bases between. Germline CDR1 SGHRS, CDR2 YFSETQ. This CDR3 region has 15 residues. CDR3 bases: TGCGCCAGCAGCTACTCACAGGGACCCAATTCACCCCTCCACTTT. Protein product: CASSYSQGPNSPLHF.

This clone was picked up a small number of times. This chain uses TRBV11-2 with TRBJ1-2, with D perhaps TRBD1 (6 bases). Germline V gene sequence: CDR1 SGHAT, CDR2 FQNNGV. The ends were cut back, 4 bases at V and 4 bases at J, with 19 bases in the middle. This CDR3 has 16 residues. The CDR3 DNA sequence: TGTGCCAGCAGCTCCTTGACAGGACCTCTTTCCTATGGCTACACCTTC. It codes for CASSSLTGPLSYGYTF.

V is TRBV5-1 and J is TRBJ1-1; D might be TRBD1 (5 bases). Deletions cut 2 bases from V and 1 base from J, with 9 bases between. Germline V gene data show CDR1 as SGHRS and CDR2 as YFSETQ. The CDR3 spans 14 residues. CDR3 in amino acids: CASSFHRGNTEAFF. CDR3 nucleotides: TGCGCCAGCAGCTTCCATAGGGGGAACACTGAAGCTTTCTTT.

The rearrangement joins TRBV11-2 to TRBJ2-7; a possible D gene is TRBD2 (7 bases). The V end lost 5 bases, the J end lost 6 bases, and 20 bases lay between the germline ends. Germline CDR1 and CDR2: SGHAT and FQNNGV. The CDR3 runs 15 residues. The CDR3 DNA follows: TGTGCCAGCAGCCCCCCAGTGGGGGGGGCCACCGAGCAGTACTTC. It yields the protein CASSPPVGGATEQYF.

The chain has TRBV9 and TRBJ1-2; D gene ambiguous. V was pared by 0 bases and J by 6 bases, with 9 bases between. The V gene's germline CDR1 is SGDLS and CDR2 YYNGEE. The CDR3 is made up of 13 amino acids. CDR3 amino acids: CASSVVGSNGYTF. DNA of the CDR3: TGTGCCAGCAGCGTAGTAGGGAGTAATGGCTACACCTTC.

The gene calls are TRBV5-1 and TRBJ2-3; TRBD1 matches at 7 bases. Trimming at V came to 7 bases and at J to 1 base, leaving 15 bases not matched to a gene. This CDR3 is 17 amino acids long. Germline CDR1 SGHRS, CDR2 YFSETQ. CDR3 DNA: TGCGCCAGCCATACGAAGCCGAACAGGGGTGGCACAGATACGCAGTATTTT. This translates into CASHTKPNRGGTDTQYF.

The chain joins TRBV19 to TRBJ1-4; D is uncertain. This CDR3 is built from 17 residues. The V gene's germline CDR1 is LNHDA and CDR2 SQIVND (reference sequence). V lost 4 bases to trimming and J lost 7 bases, with 22 bases between them. The CDR3: CASSNISPGGSVEKLFF. CDR3 bases: TGTGCCAGTAGTAACATATCCCCCGGAGGTAGTGTTGAAAAACTGTTTTTT.

V and J are TRBV28 and TRBJ1-5; maybe TRBD1 (5 bases). The CDR3 sequence is 15 residues long. Germline loops: CDR1 MDHEN, CDR2 SYDVKM. V was pared by 0 bases and J by 7 bases, with 13 bases between. In nucleotides, the CDR3 is TGTGCCAGCAGTTTATGGCTCCAGGGAGGGCAGCCCCAGCATTTT. It translates to CASSLWLQGGQPQHF.

A few counts support this clone. This chain joins TRBV5-1 and TRBJ2-7; 11 bases map to TRBD2. The germline gives CDR1 SGHRS, CDR2 YFSETQ. The junction had 3 bases not matched to a gene; V was cut back by 4 bases and J by 0 bases. The CDR3 length is 15 residues. Here the CDR3 DNA reads TGCGCCAGCAGCCATAGCGGGGGGGGCTCCTACGAGCAGTACTTC. It is translated as CASSHSGGGSYEQYF.